This T cell receptor beta chain was identified in a study of blood T cell repertoires in COVID-19. Assay used: immunoSEQ multiplex PCR; TCRdb lists only in-frame clones, some missing. Here the sample spans under 350,000 clones, about 86% being singletons. This TCR derives from a middle-aged woman with acute COVID-19. The sequencing sample was made of PBMCs or T cells enriched from blood (not recorded which).

The DNA for the CDR3 is TGCGCCAGCAGCTTTGACGGGACAGTATCCTACGAGCAGTACTTC. Encoded protein: CASSFDGTVSYEQYF. The rearrangement uses TRBV5-1 and TRBJ2-7; 7 nucleotides agree with TRBD1. Losses at the gene ends were 2 bases for V and 1 base for J; bases not matched to a gene: 6. This CDR3 is built from 15 residues. CDR1 and CDR2 (germline): SGHRS, YFSETQ. Drawing the rest from reference TRBV5-1 and TRBJ2-7, the complete variable domain is KAGVTQTPRYLIKTRGQQVTLSCSPISGHRSVSWYQQTPGQGLQFLFEYFSETQRNKGNFPGRFSGRQFSNSRSEMNVSTLELGDSALYLCASSFDGTVSYEQYFGPGTRLTVT.